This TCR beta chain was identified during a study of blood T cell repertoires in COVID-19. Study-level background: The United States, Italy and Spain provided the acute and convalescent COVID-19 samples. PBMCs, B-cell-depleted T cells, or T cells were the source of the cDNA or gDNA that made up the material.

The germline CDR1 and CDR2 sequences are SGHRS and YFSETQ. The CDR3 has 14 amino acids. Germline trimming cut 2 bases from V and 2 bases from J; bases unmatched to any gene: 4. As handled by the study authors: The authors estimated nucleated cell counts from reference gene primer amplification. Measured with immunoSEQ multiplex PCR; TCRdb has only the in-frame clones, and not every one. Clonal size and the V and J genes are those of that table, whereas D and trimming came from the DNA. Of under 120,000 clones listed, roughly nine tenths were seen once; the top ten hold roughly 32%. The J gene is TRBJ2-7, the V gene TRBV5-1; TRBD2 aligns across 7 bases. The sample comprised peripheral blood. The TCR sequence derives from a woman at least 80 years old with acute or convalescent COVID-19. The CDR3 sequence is CASSFLAEAYEQYF. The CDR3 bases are TGCGCCAGCAGCTTCCTAGCGGAAGCCTACGAGCAGTACTTC.